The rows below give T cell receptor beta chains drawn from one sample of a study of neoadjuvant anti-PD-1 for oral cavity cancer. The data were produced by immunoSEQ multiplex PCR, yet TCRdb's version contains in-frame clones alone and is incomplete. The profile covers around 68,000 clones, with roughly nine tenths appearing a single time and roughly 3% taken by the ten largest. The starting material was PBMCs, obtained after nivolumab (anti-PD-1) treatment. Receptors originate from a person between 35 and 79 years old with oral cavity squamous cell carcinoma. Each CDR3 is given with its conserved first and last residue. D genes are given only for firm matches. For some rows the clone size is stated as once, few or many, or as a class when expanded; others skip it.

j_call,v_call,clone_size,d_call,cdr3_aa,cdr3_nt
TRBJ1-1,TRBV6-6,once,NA,CASSYSIGRRDTEAFF,TGTGCCAGCAGTTACTCTATCGGGAGACGAGACACTGAAGCTTTCTTT
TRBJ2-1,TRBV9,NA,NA,CASSVAGPSSYNEQFF,TGTGCCAGCAGCGTAGCGGGACCAAGCTCCTACAATGAGCAGTTCTTC
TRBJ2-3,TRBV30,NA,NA,CAWTQGRTDTQYF,TGTGCCTGGACCCAGGGTCGGACAGATACGCAGTATTTT
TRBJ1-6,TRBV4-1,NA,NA,CASSQAGPGGYSPLHF,TGCGCCAGCAGCCAAGCTGGACCTGGGGGGTATTCACCCCTCCACTTT
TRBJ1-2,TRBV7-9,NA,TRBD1,CASSSPQGGDYGYTF,TGTGCCAGTAGCTCCCCCCAGGGGGGGGACTATGGCTACACCTTC
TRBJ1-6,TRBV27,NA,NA,CASSPFLWGPVNSPLHF,TGTGCCAGCAGTCCGTTCCTTTGGGGGCCCGTTAATTCACCCCTCCACTTT
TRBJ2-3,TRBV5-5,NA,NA,CASSSNDRSTDTQYF,TGTGCCAGCAGCTCAAATGACAGGTCCACAGATACGCAGTATTTT
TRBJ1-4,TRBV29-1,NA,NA,CSVAKGRGNEKLFF,TGCAGCGTCGCTAAGGGGAGGGGGAATGAAAAACTGTTTTTT
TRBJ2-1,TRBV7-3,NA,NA,CASSLTSSSYNEQFF,TGTGCCAGCAGCTTAACTAGCTCTTCCTACAATGAGCAGTTCTTC
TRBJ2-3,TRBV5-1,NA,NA,CASSLEGPGFPDTQYF,TGCGCCAGCAGCTTGGAGGGCCCCGGATTCCCAGATACGCAGTATTTT
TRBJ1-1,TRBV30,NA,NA,CAWIGMVRNTEAFF,TGTGCCTGGATAGGGATGGTCAGGAACACTGAAGCTTTCTTT
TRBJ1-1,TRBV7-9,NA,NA,CASSPRGWGKNMNTEAFF,TGTGCCAGCAGCCCACGGGGGTGGGGGAAGAACATGAACACTGAAGCTTTCTTT
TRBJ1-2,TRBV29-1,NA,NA,CSVEGGEGSNYGYTF,TGCAGCGTTGAGGGAGGCGAGGGGTCCAACTATGGCTACACCTTC
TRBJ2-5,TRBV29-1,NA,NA,CSARTGPETQYF,TGCAGCGCACGAACGGGACCGGAGACCCAGTACTTC
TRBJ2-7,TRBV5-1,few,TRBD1,CASSSRYRGQTYEQYF,TGCGCCAGCAGCTCAAGATACAGGGGGCAGACCTACGAGCAGTACTTC
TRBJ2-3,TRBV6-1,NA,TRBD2,CASMGLARPDTQYF,TGTGCCAGCATGGGACTAGCCCGACCAGATACGCAGTATTTT
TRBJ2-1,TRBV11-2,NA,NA,CASSLTGAGPKQFF,TGTGCCAGCAGCTTAACGGGGGCGGGACCTAAGCAGTTCTTC
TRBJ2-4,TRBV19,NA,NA,CASSELTWNGHIQYF,TGTGCCAGTAGTGAACTAACGTGGAATGGGCACATTCAGTACTTC
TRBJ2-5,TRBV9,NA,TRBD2,CASSVVASGGAETQYF,TGTGCCAGCAGCGTAGTGGCCAGCGGGGGTGCAGAGACCCAGTACTTC
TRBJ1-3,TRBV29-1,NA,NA,CSVYSGRSGNTIYF,TGCAGCGTCTATTCAGGGAGATCTGGAAACACCATATATTTT
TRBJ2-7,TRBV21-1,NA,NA,CASTRDYASYEQYF,TGTGCCAGCACCCGGGACTACGCCTCCTACGAGCAGTACTTC
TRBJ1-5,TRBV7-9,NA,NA,CASSLREPQHF,TGTGCCAGCAGCCTAAGGGAGCCCCAGCATTTT
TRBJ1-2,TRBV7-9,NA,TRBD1,CASSRQGRQDYTF,TGTGCCAGCAGCCGACAGGGGCGGCAAGACTACACCTTC
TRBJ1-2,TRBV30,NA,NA,CAWSPLYGYTF,TGTGCCTGGAGTCCCCTTTATGGCTACACCTTC
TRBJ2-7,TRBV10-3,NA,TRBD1,CAISLAGGGNEQYF,TGTGCCATCAGCCTCGCAGGGGGCGGGAACGAGCAGTACTTC
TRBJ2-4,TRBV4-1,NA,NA,CASSHPRGAVGNIQYF,TGCGCCAGCAGCCATCCAAGGGGTGCCGTAGGGAACATTCAGTACTTC
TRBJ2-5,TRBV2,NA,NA,CASNYRDRGQETQYF,TGTGCCAGCAACTACCGGGACCGCGGACAAGAGACCCAGTACTTC
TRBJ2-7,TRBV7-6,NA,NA,CASSLGLASSYEQYF,TGTGCCAGCAGCTTAGGGCTAGCAAGCTCCTACGAGCAGTACTTC
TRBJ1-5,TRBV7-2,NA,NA,CASSLVGNQPQHF,TGTGCCAGCAGCTTAGTGGGTAATCAGCCCCAGCATTTT
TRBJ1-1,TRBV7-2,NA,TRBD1,CASSSTGGYTEAFF,TGTGCCAGCAGCTCGACAGGGGGCTATACTGAAGCTTTCTTT
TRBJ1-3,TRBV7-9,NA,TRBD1,CASRRAGGTSGNTIYF,TGTGCCAGCAGACGAGCAGGGGGGACCTCTGGAAACACCATATATTTT
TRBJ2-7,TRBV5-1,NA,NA,CASSRDSYEQYF,TGCGCCAGCAGCCGGGACTCCTACGAGCAGTACTTC
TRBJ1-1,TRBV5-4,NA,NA,CASSFVGGPGNTEAFF,TGTGCCAGCAGCTTTGTCGGGGGGCCGGGAAACACTGAAGCTTTCTTT
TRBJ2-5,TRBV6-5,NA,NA,CASRSGLSRETQYF,TGTGCCAGCAGATCGGGACTTTCTAGGGAGACCCAGTACTTC
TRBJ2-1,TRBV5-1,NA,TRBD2,CASSLGTSGGNYNEQFF,TGCGCCAGCAGCTTGGGGACTAGCGGGGGGAACTACAATGAGCAGTTCTTC
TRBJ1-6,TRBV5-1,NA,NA,CASSLVGVYRDIANSPLHF,TGCGCCAGCAGCTTGGTGGGGGTATACCGGGACATCGCTAATTCACCCCTCCACTTT
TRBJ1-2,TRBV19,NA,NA,CASTRGGINYGYTF,TGTGCCAGTACCCGCGGGGGGATCAACTATGGCTACACCTTC
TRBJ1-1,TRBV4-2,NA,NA,CASSQNEGNTEAFF,TGTGCCAGCAGCCAGAACGAGGGTAACACTGAAGCTTTCTTT
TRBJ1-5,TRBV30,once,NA,CAWSVERRRGAALRDQPQHF,TGTGCCTGGAGTGTAGAAAGGAGAAGGGGGGCGGCGTTGAGGGATCAGCCCCAGCATTTT
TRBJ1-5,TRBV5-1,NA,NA,CASSPSGFNQPQHF,TGCGCCAGCAGCCCCAGCGGTTTCAATCAGCCCCAGCATTTT
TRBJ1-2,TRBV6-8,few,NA,CASRGGYTF,TGTGCCAGCAGGGGCGGCTACACCTTC
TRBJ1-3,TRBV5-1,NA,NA,CASRTTGGDSGNTIYF,TGCGCCAGCAGGACGACAGGAGGAGACTCTGGAAACACCATATATTTT
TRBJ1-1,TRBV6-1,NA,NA,CASSELDTEAFF,TGTGCCAGCAGTGAACTGGACACTGAAGCTTTCTTT
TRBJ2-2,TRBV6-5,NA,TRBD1,CASSSFLQGATGELFF,TGTGCCAGCAGTTCCTTCTTACAGGGGGCCACCGGGGAGCTGTTTTTT
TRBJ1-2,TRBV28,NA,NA,CASSSIGTSFLPRYGYTF,TGTGCCAGCAGTTCCATAGGGACAAGCTTCCTCCCTAGATATGGCTACACCTTC
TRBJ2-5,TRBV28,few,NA,CASRRTIFRRGRTQYF,TGTGCCAGCAGGAGGACTATATTCCGGAGGGGACGGACCCAGTACTTC
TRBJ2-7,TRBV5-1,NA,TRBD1,CASSADRVSSEQYF,TGCGCCAGCAGCGCCGACAGGGTTTCAAGCGAGCAGTACTTC
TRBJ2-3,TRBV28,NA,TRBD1,CASSPHRGLGPDTQYF,TGTGCCAGCAGTCCTCACAGGGGGCTGGGCCCAGATACGCAGTATTTT
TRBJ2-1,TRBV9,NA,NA,CASSVGSGEQFF,TGTGCCAGCAGCGTAGGTTCCGGGGAGCAGTTCTTC